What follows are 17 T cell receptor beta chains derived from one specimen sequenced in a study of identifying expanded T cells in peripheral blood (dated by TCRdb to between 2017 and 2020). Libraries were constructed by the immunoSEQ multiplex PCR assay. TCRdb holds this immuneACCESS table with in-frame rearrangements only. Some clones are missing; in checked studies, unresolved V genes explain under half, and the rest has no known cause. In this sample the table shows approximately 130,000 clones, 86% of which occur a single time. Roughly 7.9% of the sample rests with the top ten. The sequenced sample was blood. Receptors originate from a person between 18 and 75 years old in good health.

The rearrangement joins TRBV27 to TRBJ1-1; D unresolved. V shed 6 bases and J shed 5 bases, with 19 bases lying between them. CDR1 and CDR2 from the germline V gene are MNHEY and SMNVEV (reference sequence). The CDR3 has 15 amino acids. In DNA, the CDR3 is TGTGCCAGCAGATTAGTCTCCACCCGGAGGACTGAAGCTTTCTTT. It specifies CASRLVSTRRTEAFF.

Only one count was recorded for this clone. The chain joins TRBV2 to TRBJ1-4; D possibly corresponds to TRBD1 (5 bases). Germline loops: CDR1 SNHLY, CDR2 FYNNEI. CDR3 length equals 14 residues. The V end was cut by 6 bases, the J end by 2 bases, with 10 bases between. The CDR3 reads CASRQEITNEKLFF. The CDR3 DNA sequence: TGTGCCAGCAGACAGGAGATCACTAATGAAAAACTGTTTTTT.

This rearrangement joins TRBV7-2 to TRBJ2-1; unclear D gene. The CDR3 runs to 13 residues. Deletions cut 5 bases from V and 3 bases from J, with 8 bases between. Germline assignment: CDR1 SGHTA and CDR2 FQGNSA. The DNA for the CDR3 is TGTGCCAGCAGCCCCGACCGCTACAATGAGCAGTTCTTC. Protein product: CASSPDRYNEQFF.

CDR3 DNA sequence: TGCGCCAGCAGCTTAGGGGCAGGGGTATCCTACGAGCAGTACTTC. Translating it yields CASSLGAGVSYEQYF. The gene calls are TRBV5-1 and TRBJ2-7, with a weak D call TRBD1 (6 bases). Deletions cut 2 bases from V and 1 base from J, with 13 bases between. The CDR3 has 15 residues. Per the germline V gene, CDR1 is SGHRS and CDR2 is YFSETQ.

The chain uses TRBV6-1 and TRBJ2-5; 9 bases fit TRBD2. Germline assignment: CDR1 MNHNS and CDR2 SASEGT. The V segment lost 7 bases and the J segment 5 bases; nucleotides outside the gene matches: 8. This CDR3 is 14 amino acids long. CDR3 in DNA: TGTGCCAGCATTATTAGCGGGAGAGGGGAGACCCAGTACTTC. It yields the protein CASIISGRGETQYF.

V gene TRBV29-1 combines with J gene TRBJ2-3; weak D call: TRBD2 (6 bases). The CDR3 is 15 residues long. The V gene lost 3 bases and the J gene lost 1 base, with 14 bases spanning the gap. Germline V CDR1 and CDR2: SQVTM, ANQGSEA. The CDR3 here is CSVEGGYTGTDTQYF. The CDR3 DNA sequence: TGCAGCGTTGAGGGAGGATACACCGGCACAGATACGCAGTATTTT.

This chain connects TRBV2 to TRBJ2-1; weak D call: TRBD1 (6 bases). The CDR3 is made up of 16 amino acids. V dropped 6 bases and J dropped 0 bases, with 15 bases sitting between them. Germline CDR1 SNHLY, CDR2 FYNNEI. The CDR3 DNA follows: TGTGCCAGCAGAACCTCTCTGGACAGCTCCTACAATGAGCAGTTCTTC. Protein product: CASRTSLDSSYNEQFF.

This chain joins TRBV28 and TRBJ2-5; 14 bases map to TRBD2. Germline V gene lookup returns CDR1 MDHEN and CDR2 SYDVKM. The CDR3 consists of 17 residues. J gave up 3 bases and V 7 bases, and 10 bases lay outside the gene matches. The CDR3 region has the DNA TGTGCCAGCACCCCTCAAAGACTAGCGGGAGGGGAAGAGACCCAGTACTTC. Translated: CASTPQRLAGGEETQYF.

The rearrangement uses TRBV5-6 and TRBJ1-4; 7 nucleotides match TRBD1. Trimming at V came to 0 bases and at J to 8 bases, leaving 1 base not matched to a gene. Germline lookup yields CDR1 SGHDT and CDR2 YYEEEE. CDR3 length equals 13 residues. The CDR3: CASSLAQGEKLFF. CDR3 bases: TGTGCCAGCAGCTTGGCACAGGGGGAAAAACTGTTTTTT.

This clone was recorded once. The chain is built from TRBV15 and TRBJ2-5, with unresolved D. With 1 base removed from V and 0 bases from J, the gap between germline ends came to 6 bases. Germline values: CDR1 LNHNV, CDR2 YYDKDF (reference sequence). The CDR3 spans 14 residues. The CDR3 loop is CATSRVQNQETQYF. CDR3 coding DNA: TGTGCCACCAGCAGAGTTCAGAACCAAGAGACCCAGTACTTC.

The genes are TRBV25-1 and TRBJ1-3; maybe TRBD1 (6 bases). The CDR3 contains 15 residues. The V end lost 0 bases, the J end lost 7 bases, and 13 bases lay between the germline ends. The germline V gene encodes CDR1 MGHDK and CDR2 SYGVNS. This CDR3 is CASSEYLGQGNTIYF. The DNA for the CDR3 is TGTGCCAGCAGTGAATATTTAGGGCAGGGGAACACCATATATTTT.

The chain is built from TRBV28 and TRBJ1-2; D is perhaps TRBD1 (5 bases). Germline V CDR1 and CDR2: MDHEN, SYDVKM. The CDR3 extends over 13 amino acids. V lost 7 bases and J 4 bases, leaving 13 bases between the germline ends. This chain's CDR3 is CASTMGLGYGYTF. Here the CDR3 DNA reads TGTGCCAGCACAATGGGACTGGGCTATGGCTACACCTTC.

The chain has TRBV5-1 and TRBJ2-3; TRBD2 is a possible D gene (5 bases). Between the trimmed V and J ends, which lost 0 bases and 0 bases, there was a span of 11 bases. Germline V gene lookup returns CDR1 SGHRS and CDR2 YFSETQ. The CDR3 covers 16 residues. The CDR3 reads CASSLAGMPSTDTQYF. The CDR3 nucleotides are TGCGCCAGCAGCTTGGCGGGAATGCCTAGCACAGATACGCAGTATTTT.

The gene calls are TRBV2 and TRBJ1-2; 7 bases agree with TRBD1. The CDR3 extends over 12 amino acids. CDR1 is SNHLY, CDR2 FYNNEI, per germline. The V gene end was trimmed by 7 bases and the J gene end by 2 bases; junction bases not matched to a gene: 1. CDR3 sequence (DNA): TGTGCCAGCACACAGGGGAACTATGGCTACACCTTC. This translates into CASTQGNYGYTF.

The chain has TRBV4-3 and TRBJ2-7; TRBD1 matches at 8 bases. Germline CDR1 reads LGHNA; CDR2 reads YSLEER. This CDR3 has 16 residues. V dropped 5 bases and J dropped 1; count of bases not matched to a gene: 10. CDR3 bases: TGCGCCAGCAGCTTCTCCGGGACAGGAGAATCCTACGAGCAGTACTTC. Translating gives CASSFSGTGESYEQYF.

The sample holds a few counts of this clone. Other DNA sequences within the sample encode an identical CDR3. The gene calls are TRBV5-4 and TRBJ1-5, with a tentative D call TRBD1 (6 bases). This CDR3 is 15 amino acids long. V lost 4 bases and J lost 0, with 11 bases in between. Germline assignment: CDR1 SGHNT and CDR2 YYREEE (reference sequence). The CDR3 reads CASSNDRHSNQPQHF. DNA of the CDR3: TGTGCCAGCAGCAACGACAGGCATAGCAATCAGCCCCAGCATTTT.

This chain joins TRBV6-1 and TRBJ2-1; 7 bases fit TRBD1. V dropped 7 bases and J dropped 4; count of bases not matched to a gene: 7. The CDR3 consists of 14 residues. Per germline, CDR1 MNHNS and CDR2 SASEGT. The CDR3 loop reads CASNLGQQYNEQFF. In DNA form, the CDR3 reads TGTGCCAGCAACCTGGGACAGCAGTACAATGAGCAGTTCTTC.